This record concerns one T cell receptor (beta chain) sequence. Trimming took off 8 bases at V and 7 bases at J, with 17 bases between the two ends. The CDR3 contains 13 residues. Germline-derived CDR1 and CDR2 are MNHEY and SVGAGI. These data originate in a study of shared clonotypes between healthy human individuals. Study-wide context: Each donor contributed plates that comprised three CD4 naive, three CD4 memory, two CD8 naive and one CD8 memory.

Here immunoSEQ multiplex PCR was the method, and the copy in TCRdb shows in-frame clones only, minus some. The sample consists of some 2,500,000 clones, more than 85% of them appearing once. Sequencing was done on a sample of naive CD4+ T cells from PBMCs. Subset meaning: CD45RA+ positively selected. This receptor was taken from a man between 18 and 35 years old in good health. Some clones in this sample may be carry-over from other donors' samples. The genes are TRBV6-5 and TRBJ2-5, with D maybe TRBD2 (6 bases). CDR3 coding DNA: TGTGCCAGCCATCCCGGAGGGCGGGGGACCCAGTACTTC. Translation: CASHPGGRGTQYF.